These 30 T cell receptor beta chains were sequenced from one sample in a study of T cell repertoires in cytomegalovirus infection (dated by TCRdb to 2018 to 2020). These receptors are not linked to any known antigen. This sample was sequenced with an Illumina HiSeq 1500. TCRdb trimmed the raw reads at Q25, called clones with MiXCR and kept productive beta chains. Rows matching on CDR3 protein sequence are summarized as one entry with the most common DNA and genes. The sample data list hundreds of thousands of distinct CDR3 sequences, and approximately 42% of these were observed just once. About two fifths of the sample is in the top ten clones. This sample's treatment or condition label indicates: in vitro stimulation with specific CMV peptide epitopes to enrich CMV-specific T cells. Sequenced material: cultured PBMCs, taken from culture after CMV antigen stimulation. All receptors come from a human donor in good health (CMV status not recorded). Some clones in this sample may be carry-over from other donors' samples.

The chain recombines TRBV5-1 with TRBJ2-5; TRBD2 aligns across 10 bases. The CDR3 runs to 16 residues. V shed 1 base, J shed 5 bases, and the junction held 8 bases outside the gene matches. Germline-derived CDR1 and CDR2 are SGHRS and YFSETQ. CDR3 sequence: CASSLWASGSCETQYF. The CDR3 DNA reads as TGCGCCAGCAGCTTGTGGGCTAGCGGGAGTTGCGAGACCCAGTACTTC.

The chain has TRBV7-8 and TRBJ1-5; 9 bases line up with TRBD1. CDR3 size: 14 residues. Germline V gene data show CDR1 as SGHVS and CDR2 as FQNEAQ. V shed 5 bases, J shed 6 bases, and the junction held 5 bases outside the gene matches. The CDR3 nucleotides read TGTGCCAGCAGCGGAGGGACAGGGAGTCAGCCCCAGCATTTT. Translating it yields CASSGGTGSQPQHF.

The V gene is TRBV5-1, the J gene TRBJ2-3; no clear D. Germline V lookup: CDR1 SGHRS, CDR2 YFSETQ. The length of the CDR3 is 14 residues. The V gene lost 0 bases and the J gene lost 2 bases, with 7 bases spanning the gap. CDR3 bases: TGCGCCAGCAGCTTGGACAGTCTCACAGATACGCAGTATTTT. It is translated as CASSLDSLTDTQYF.

The J gene is TRBJ2-1, the V gene TRBV29-1, with 9 nucleotides matching TRBD2. V shed 7 bases, J shed 2 bases, and the junction held 18 bases outside the gene matches. In germline, CDR1 is SQVTM, CDR2 ANQGSEA. This CDR3 has 18 residues. The CDR3 DNA follows: TGCAGCGCCGAGTCAAGAGGCGGGCGGGGGGGCCCCTACAATGAGCAGTTCTTC. Translation: CSAESRGGRGGPYNEQFF.

The chain joins TRBV5-4 to TRBJ1-1; D call uncertain. The germline V gene encodes CDR1 SGHNT and CDR2 YYREEE (reference sequence). This CDR3 comprises 14 residues. V shed 3 bases and J shed 4 bases, with 13 bases lying between them. The CDR3 bases are TGTGCCAGCAGCTCGACGAGGGAGGTCACTGAAGCTTTCTTT. It encodes CASSSTREVTEAFF.

This chain joins TRBV4-2 and TRBJ2-5; the D is unclear. Germline V gene lookup returns CDR1 LGHNA and CDR2 YNFKEQ. The CDR3 is 14 amino acids. Trimming pared 2 bases from V and 3 bases from J, leaving 10 bases between. This CDR3 reads CASSQSVGKETQYF. DNA for the CDR3: TGTGCCAGCAGCCAATCGGTTGGGAAAGAGACCCAGTACTTC.

The chain links TRBV7-2 to TRBJ2-7, with 9 bases matching TRBD1. Germline V gene data show CDR1 as SGHTA and CDR2 as FQGNSA. The V segment lost 5 bases and the J segment 6 bases; nucleotides outside the gene matches: 14. CDR3 size: 16 residues. The CDR3 nucleotides read TGTGCCAGCAGCCGCCGCCCGGGACAGGGTTTTTCCGAGCAGTACTTC. Protein: CASSRRPGQGFSEQYF.

The CDR3 reads CASGPGQGSYNEQFF. The CDR3, as DNA: TGTGCTAGTGGCCCGGGGCAGGGCTCCTACAATGAGCAGTTCTTC. This chain connects TRBV12-5 to TRBJ2-1; D tentatively reads TRBD1 or TRBD2 (5 bases each). The CDR3 runs 15 residues. CDR1 and CDR2 (germline): LGHNT, FRNRAP. The V end lost 6 bases, the J end lost 0 bases, and 12 bases lay between the germline ends.

This chain uses TRBV2 with TRBJ1-4; the D is unclear. The CDR3 totals 16 residues. The germline V gene encodes CDR1 SNHLY and CDR2 FYNNEI. Between the trimmed V and J ends, which lost 6 bases and 0 bases, there was a span of 14 bases. This CDR3 reads CASSRGSLATNEKLFF. CDR3 bases: TGTGCCAGCAGCCGAGGGAGTCTTGCAACTAATGAAAAACTGTTTTTT.

The chain joins TRBV7-4 to TRBJ2-1; no definite D call. Germline V gene sequence: CDR1 SGHVT, CDR2 SQSDAQ. There are 17 residues in the CDR3. Trimming stripped 1 base from V and 2 bases from J, with 15 bases between. As DNA, the CDR3 is TGTGCCAGCAGCTTAGATTCTTACCTAGATCCCTACAATGAGCAGTTCTTC. Translated: CASSLDSYLDPYNEQFF.

The chain uses TRBV7-2 and TRBJ2-7; no firm D call. This CDR3 has 13 residues. V lost 2 bases, J lost 7 bases, and 12 bases lay in between. Germline V CDR1 and CDR2: SGHTA, FQGNSA. DNA for the CDR3: TGTGCCAGCAGCTTACGAACCCCGTTAGAGCAGTACTTC. The encoded protein is CASSLRTPLEQYF.

This chain connects TRBV10-3 to TRBJ2-1, with D perhaps given as TRBD1 or TRBD2 (5 bases each). Trimming cost V 0 bases and J 8 bases, with 14 bases left between them. This CDR3 region has 15 residues. The germline V gene has CDR1 ENHRY and CDR2 SYGVKD. The CDR3 spells CAISESMGVGDEQFF. CDR3 DNA sequence: TGTGCCATCAGTGAGTCGATGGGGGTTGGAGATGAGCAGTTCTTC.

This chain links TRBV27 with TRBJ1-5; weak D call: TRBD1 (5 bases). V was shortened by 6 bases and J by 6 bases, with 27 bases between the two germline ends. Germline CDR1 is MNHEY and CDR2 is SMNVEV (reference sequence). The CDR3 runs to 18 residues. CDR3 sequence: CASSRRWGGPRIVQPQHF. The DNA for the CDR3 is TGTGCCAGCAGCCGACGGTGGGGGGGTCCCCGAATAGTTCAGCCCCAGCATTTT.

The chain couples TRBV4-1 to TRBJ1-2; D might be TRBD1 (6 bases). This CDR3 has 15 amino acids. Trimming removed 0 bases from V and 3 bases from J, with 11 bases in between. CDR1 MGHRA and CDR2 YSYEKL come from the germline V gene. CDR3 DNA sequence: TGCGCCAGCAGCCAAGATGATAGGGGGTACTATGGCTACACCTTC. Protein sequence: CASSQDDRGYYGYTF.

This clonotype was observed a handful of times. J is TRBJ2-5 and V is TRBV6-6; tentatively, D is TRBD1 or TRBD2 (7 bases each). V was trimmed by 2 bases and J by 7 bases, leaving 14 bases between them. Germline assignment: CDR1 MNHNY and CDR2 SVGAGI (reference sequence). This CDR3 is 14 amino acids long. CDR3 DNA: TGTGCCAGCAGTTACACCGACAGGGAGGGGACCCAGTACTTC. It is translated as CASSYTDREGTQYF.

The chain is built from TRBV20-1 and TRBJ2-1; D might be TRBD2 (7 bases). Trimming took off 5 bases at V and 7 bases at J, with 18 bases between the two ends. The CDR3 covers 14 residues. The germline gives CDR1 DFQATT, CDR2 SNEGSKA (reference sequence). The CDR3 coding sequence is TGCAGTGCTCCACGGGGGGCGGGTATGAATGAGCAGTTCTTC. Translation gives CSAPRGAGMNEQFF.

The rearrangement uses TRBV12-3 or TRBV12-4 and TRBJ2-5; 11 nucleotides agree with TRBD1. The CDR3 is 15 amino acids. With 1 base clipped from V and 6 bases from J, the junction kept 4 bases outside the gene matches. In DNA form, the CDR3 reads TGTGCCAGCAGTTTAGGGACAGGGGGCGCGCAGACCCAGTACTTC. Protein: CASSLGTGGAQTQYF.

The V and J genes are TRBV7-3 and TRBJ1-1, with D perhaps TRBD1 (5 bases). The germline V gene encodes CDR1 SGHTA and CDR2 FQGTGA. V was trimmed by 7 bases and J by 1 base, leaving 13 bases between them. CDR3 length: 14 residues. The CDR3 bases are TGTGCCAGCACCAACGGGGACCCGAACACTGAAGCTTTCTTT. As protein: CASTNGDPNTEAFF. Full variable domain (rest looked up from reference TRBV7-3 and TRBJ1-1): GAGVSQTPSNKVTEKGKYVELRCDPISGHTALYWYRQSLGQGPEFLIYFQGTGAADDSGLPNDRFFAVRPEGSVSTLKIQRTERGDSAVYLCASTNGDPNTEAFFGQGTRLTVV.

The table lists this clonotype with a few counts. Written as DNA, the CDR3 is TGTGCCAGCAGCTTTAAGGACAGCTCCTACGAGCAGTACTTC. This gives the protein CASSFKDSSYEQYF. The chain combines TRBV7-8 with TRBJ2-7; the D gene is possibly TRBD1 (6 bases). Germline CDR1 is SGHVS and CDR2 is FQNEAQ. The CDR3 sequence is 14 residues long. Trimming shortened V by 3 bases and J by 0 bases, and 9 bases separated the two germline ends.

V is TRBV27 and J is TRBJ2-2, with 8 nucleotides matching TRBD2. J was trimmed by 4 bases and V by 1 base; bases with no gene match: 11. From germline, CDR1 is MNHEY and CDR2 SMNVEV (reference sequence). The CDR3 covers 18 residues. CDR3 in amino acids: CASSLFMGSGALTGELFF. CDR3 bases: TGTGCCAGCAGTTTATTTATGGGTAGCGGGGCCCTCACCGGGGAGCTGTTTTTT.

The chain recombines TRBV2 with TRBJ2-5; D is undetermined. With 1 base removed from V and 5 bases from J, the gap between germline ends came to 20 bases. Germline CDR1 and CDR2: SNHLY and FYNNEI. This CDR3 spans 17 amino acids. CDR3 DNA: TGTGCCAGCAGTGAAGGGTTCGCGGCCCAGAGCCTGGAGACCCAGTACTTC. Its protein product is CASSEGFAAQSLETQYF.

The chain is built from TRBV4-1 and TRBJ2-7, with 8 bases that match TRBD2. Trimming cost V 2 bases and J 3 bases; bases outside gene matches: 6. The CDR3 contains 15 residues. CDR1 is MGHRA, CDR2 YSYEKL, per germline. The CDR3 DNA reads as TGCGCCAGCAGCCAACCGTGGCTAGCGGGCTACGAGCAGTACTTC. Encoded protein: CASSQPWLAGYEQYF.

This clonotype turned up a few times. V is TRBV7-2 and J is TRBJ2-5; the match to TRBD1 covers 8 bases. Germline-derived CDR1 and CDR2 are SGHTA and FQGNSA. The V and J ends lost 5 bases and 4 bases, in that order; junction bases with no gene match: 3. The CDR3 runs 13 residues. The chain's CDR3 is CASSRGTGETQYF. The DNA for the CDR3 is TGTGCCAGCAGCCGAGGGACAGGAGAGACCCAGTACTTC.

The V gene is TRBV4-1, the J gene TRBJ2-2; D assignment may be TRBD1 or TRBD2 (5 bases each). V shed 0 bases and J shed 5 bases, with 10 bases lying between them. CDR1 and CDR2 from the germline V gene are MGHRA and YSYEKL. The CDR3 covers 15 residues. Written as DNA, the CDR3 is TGCGCCAGCAGCCAAGAGACCTGGGGGACCGGGGAGCTGTTTTTT. This gives the protein CASSQETWGTGELFF.

V is TRBV10-3 and J is TRBJ2-2, with D perhaps matching TRBD1 (6 bases). The CDR3 length is 15 residues. The germline V gene has CDR1 ENHRY and CDR2 SYGVKD. The V end lost 6 bases, the J end lost 1 base, and 12 bases lay between the germline ends. For the CDR3, the DNA is TGTGCCATCAGACAGGGTAAAGGGAACACCGGGGAGCTGTTTTTT. Translation gives CAIRQGKGNTGELFF.

This clonotype was counted between two and nine times. The chain uses TRBV7-2 and TRBJ2-3, with D uncertain. With 5 bases removed from V and 4 bases from J, the gap between germline ends came to 13 bases. This CDR3 has 14 amino acids. Germline loops: CDR1 SGHTA, CDR2 FQGNSA. CDR3: CASSPTRVADTQYF. The CDR3 DNA sequence: TGTGCCAGCAGCCCAACCCGAGTAGCAGATACGCAGTATTTT.

The rearrangement joins TRBV7-9 to TRBJ2-4; 11 bases align to TRBD1. Per germline, CDR1 SEHNR and CDR2 FQNEAQ (reference sequence). The CDR3 is 14 residues long. Losses at the gene ends were 5 bases for V and 8 bases for J; bases not matched to a gene: 5. The CDR3, as DNA: TGTGCCAGCAGCGCCGGGACAGGGGGGGACATTCAGTACTTC. This sequence encodes CASSAGTGGDIQYF.

This clonotype was seen a handful of times. The V and J genes are TRBV2 and TRBJ2-2, with 10 bases fitting TRBD2. The CDR3 spans 14 residues. Trimming at V came to 7 bases and at J to 12 bases, leaving 11 bases not matched to a gene. The germline V gene encodes CDR1 SNHLY and CDR2 FYNNEI. This chain's CDR3 is CASTLAGALQKLFF. The CDR3 DNA is TGTGCCAGCACCCTAGCGGGAGCCTTGCAGAAGCTGTTTTTT.

The table lists this clonotype with a few counts. This sequence joins TRBV20-1 and TRBJ2-7; no reliable D call. Between the trimmed V and J ends, which lost 1 base and 1 base, there was a span of 2 bases. Per germline, CDR1 DFQATT and CDR2 SNEGSKA (reference sequence). The CDR3 totals 11 residues. CDR3 amino acids: CSARASYEQYF. The CDR3 DNA is TGCAGTGCTAGAGCATCCTACGAGCAGTACTTC.

V is TRBV15 and J is TRBJ2-5; D ambiguous. The CDR3 loop spans 12 amino acids. Looked up from germline, CDR1 is LNHNV and CDR2 is YYDKDF (reference sequence). Trimming stripped 7 bases from V and 5 bases from J, with 11 bases between. The CDR3 region has the DNA TGTGCCACCAACACTGACGAGGAGACCCAGTACTTC. This sequence encodes CATNTDEETQYF.